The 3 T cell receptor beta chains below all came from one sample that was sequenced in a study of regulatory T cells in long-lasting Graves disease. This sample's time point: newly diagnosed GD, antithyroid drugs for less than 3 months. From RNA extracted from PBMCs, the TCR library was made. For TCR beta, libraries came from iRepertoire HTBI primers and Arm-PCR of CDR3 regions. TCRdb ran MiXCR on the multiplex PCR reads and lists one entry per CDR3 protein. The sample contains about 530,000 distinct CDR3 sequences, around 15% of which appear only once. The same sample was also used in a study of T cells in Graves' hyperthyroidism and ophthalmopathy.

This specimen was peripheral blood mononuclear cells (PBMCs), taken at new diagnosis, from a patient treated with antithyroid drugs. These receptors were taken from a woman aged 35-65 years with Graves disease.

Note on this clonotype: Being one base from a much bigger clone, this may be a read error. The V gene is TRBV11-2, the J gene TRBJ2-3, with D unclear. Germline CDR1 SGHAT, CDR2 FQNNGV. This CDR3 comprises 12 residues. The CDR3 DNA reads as TGTGCCAGCAGCCCAGGTATACAGACGCGGTATTTT. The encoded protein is CASSPGIQTRYF.

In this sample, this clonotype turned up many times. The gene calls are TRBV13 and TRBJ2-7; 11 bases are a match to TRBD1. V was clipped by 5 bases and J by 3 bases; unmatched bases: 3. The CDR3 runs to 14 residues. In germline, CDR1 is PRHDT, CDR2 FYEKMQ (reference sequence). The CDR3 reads CASSPGTGGYEQYF. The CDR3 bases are TGTGCCAGCAGCCCCGGGACAGGGGGCTACGAGCAGTACTTC.

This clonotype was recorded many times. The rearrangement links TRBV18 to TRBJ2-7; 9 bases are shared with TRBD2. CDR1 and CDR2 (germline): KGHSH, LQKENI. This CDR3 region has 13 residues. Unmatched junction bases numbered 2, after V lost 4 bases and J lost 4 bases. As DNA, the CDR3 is TGTGCCAGCTCACGCGGGGGGGAGTACGAGCAGTACTTC. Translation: CASSRGGEYEQYF.